The TCR beta chain described here comes from a study of monozygotic twins with inflammatory bowel disease. The CDR3 loop spans 14 amino acids. Per the germline V gene, CDR1 is SGHNT and CDR2 is YYREEE (reference sequence). TCRdb reprocessed the 5' RACE reads and stores each CDR3 protein as one record, lacking DNA. The sample's table shows 300,000 to 350,000 distinct CDR3 sequences. Sequencing used blood. The chain employs TRBV5-4 and TRBJ1-1. The sequence was collected from a human donor with ulcerative colitis or Crohn's disease, or a healthy co-twin of an affected twin (not recorded which). The chain's CDR3 is CASSFDKGSTEAFF. Together with reference TRBV5-4 and TRBJ1-1, the CDR3 gives the full variable domain: ETGVTQSPTHLIKTRGQQVTLRCSSQSGHNTVSWYQQALGQGPQFIFQYYREEENGRGNFPPRFSGLQFPNYSSELNVNALELDDSALYLCASSFDKGSTEAFFGQGTRLTVV.